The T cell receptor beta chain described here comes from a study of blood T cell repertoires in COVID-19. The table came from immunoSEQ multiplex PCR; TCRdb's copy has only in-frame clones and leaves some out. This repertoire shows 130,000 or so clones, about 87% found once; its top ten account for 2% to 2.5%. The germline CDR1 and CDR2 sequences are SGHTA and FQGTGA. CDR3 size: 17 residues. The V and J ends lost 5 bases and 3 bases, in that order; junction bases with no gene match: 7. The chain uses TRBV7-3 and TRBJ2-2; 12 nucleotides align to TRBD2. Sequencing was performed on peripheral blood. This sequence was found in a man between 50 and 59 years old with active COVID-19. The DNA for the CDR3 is TGTGCCAGCAGCCGTTCGACTAGCGGGGGACACACCGGGGAGCTGTTTTTT. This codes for CASSRSTSGGHTGELFF.